Detailed here is one TCR beta chain. Its antigen is not known. The time point is: newly diagnosed GD, antithyroid drugs for less than 3 months. Extracted RNA from PBMCs served as the source of the TCR library. The data are from a study of regulatory T cells in long-lasting Graves disease. Study-wide points: Graves' patients with persistent disease showed TCR diversity lower than patients newly diagnosed.

CDR3 regions were amplified by Arm-PCR using iRepertoire HTBI primers to build TCR beta libraries. A single record per CDR3 protein comes from TCRdb applying MiXCR to the multiplex PCR reads. There are about 220,000 distinct CDR3 sequences in the sample; roughly 20% occur only once, and 12% lies in the top ten. The CDR3 loop spans 16 amino acids. Germline lookup yields CDR1 MDHEN and CDR2 SYDVKM. V lost 7 bases and J 0 bases, leaving 15 bases between the germline ends. The same sample was also used in a study of T cells in Graves' hyperthyroidism and ophthalmopathy. That work states: Initially, a first-round RT-PCR of the TCR CDR3 employed the HTBI primer set.

This material consisted of peripheral blood mononuclear cells (PBMCs), taken at new diagnosis, from a patient treated with antithyroid drugs. This TCR was sampled from a woman younger than 45 with Graves disease. The chain carries TRBV28 and TRBJ1-4; a possible D gene is TRBD1 (5 bases). CDR3 in amino acids: CASIKTVPATNEKLFF. As DNA, the CDR3 is TGTGCCAGCATTAAGACAGTACCTGCAACTAATGAAAAACTGTTTTTT. Looking up the rest from reference TRBV28 and TRBJ1-4 gives the full variable domain: DVKVTQSSRYLVKRTGEKVFLECVQDMDHENMFWYRQDPGLGLRLIYFSYDVKMKEKGDIPEGYSVSREKKERFSLILESASTNQTSMYLCASIKTVPATNEKLFFGSGTQLSVL.